This T cell receptor beta chain was observed in a study of blood T cells in healthy people across ages. Study-wide points: Unsorted PBMC input precluded a conclusive naive versus antigen-experienced comparison. There were more naive CD4+ cells and higher diversity in long-lived donors than in aged donors.

A second PCR, run for roughly 7 to 12 cycles, used a sample-barcoded 5' primer plus a J-beta primer mix. TCRdb analysed the 5' RACE reads with MiXCR anew, one entry per CDR3 protein. Of under 750,000 distinct CDR3 sequences in the sample, more than 45% were seen once. This CDR3 contains 14 residues. V shed 4 bases, J shed 3 bases, and the junction held 6 bases outside the gene matches. A few counts support this clonotype. Its matching antigen is unknown. Each sample had at least 6.5 million PBMCs isolated. This receptor was obtained from a man older than 75 in good health. This sequence joins TRBV12-3 or TRBV12-4 and TRBJ2-7; 7 nucleotides agree with TRBD1. Sequencing input: blood. The CDR3 spells CASSSTTGIYEQYF. The CDR3 DNA follows: TGTGCCAGCAGTTCCACGACAGGGATCTACGAGCAGTACTTC.